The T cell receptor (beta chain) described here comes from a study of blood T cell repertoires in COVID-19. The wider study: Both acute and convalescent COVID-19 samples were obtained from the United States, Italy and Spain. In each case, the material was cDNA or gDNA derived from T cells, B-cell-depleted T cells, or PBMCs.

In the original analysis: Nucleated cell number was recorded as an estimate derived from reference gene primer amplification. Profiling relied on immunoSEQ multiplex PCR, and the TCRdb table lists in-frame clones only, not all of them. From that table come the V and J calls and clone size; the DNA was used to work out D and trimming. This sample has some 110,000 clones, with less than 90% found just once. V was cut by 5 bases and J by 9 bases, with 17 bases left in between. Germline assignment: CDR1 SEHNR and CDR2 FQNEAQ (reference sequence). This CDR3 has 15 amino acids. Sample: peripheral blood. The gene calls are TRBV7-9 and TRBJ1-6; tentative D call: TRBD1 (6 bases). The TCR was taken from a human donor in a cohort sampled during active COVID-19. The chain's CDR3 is CASSGNRDRRSPLHF. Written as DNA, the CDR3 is TGTGCCAGCAGCGGAAACAGGGACCGCCGTTCACCCCTCCACTTT.